The clone carrying this TCR beta chain was found a few times. TRB was amplified from around 230-520 ng of blood genomic DNA. V was shortened by 0 bases and J by 2 bases, with 10 bases between the two germline ends. The germline CDR1 and CDR2 sequences are MNHNS and SASEGT. The CDR3 has 15 amino acids. This sample was included in a study of T and B cells in COVID-19 patients. BIOMED2 TRB-A/B primer pools were used in multiplex TRB PCR. TCRdb independently ran MiXCR on the multiplex PCR reads; one entry per CDR3 protein. Among under 6,000 distinct CDR3 sequences listed, roughly 27% were seen once. This clonotype was sampled from a human donor with active COVID-19. V gene TRBV6-1 combines with J gene TRBJ2-5, with D tentatively TRBD2 (6 bases). The sequencing sample was made of blood. CDR3 nucleotides: TGTGCCAGCAGTGAAGCGCTGGGGAGGCAAGAGACCCAGTACTTC. Its translation: CASSEALGRQETQYF.